This T cell receptor (beta chain) was found in a study of blood T cell repertoires in COVID-19. Assay used: immunoSEQ multiplex PCR; TCRdb lists only in-frame clones, some missing. Here the sample spans approximately 82,000 clones, approximately 90% being singletons. Germline assignment: CDR1 SGHAT and CDR2 FQNNGV. This CDR3 has 17 residues. J was trimmed by 9 bases and V by 1 base; bases with no gene match: 11. This clonotype was obtained from a woman aged 50 to 60 with acute COVID-19. Sequenced material: PBMCs or T cells enriched from blood (not recorded which). The chain uses TRBV11-2 and TRBJ2-1; 11 bases line up with TRBD2. The CDR3 nucleotides are TGTGCCAGCAGCTTAGGGGGTAGGCTAGCGGGAGGAGGTGAGCAGTTCTTC. Amino acids: CASSLGGRLAGGGEQFF.